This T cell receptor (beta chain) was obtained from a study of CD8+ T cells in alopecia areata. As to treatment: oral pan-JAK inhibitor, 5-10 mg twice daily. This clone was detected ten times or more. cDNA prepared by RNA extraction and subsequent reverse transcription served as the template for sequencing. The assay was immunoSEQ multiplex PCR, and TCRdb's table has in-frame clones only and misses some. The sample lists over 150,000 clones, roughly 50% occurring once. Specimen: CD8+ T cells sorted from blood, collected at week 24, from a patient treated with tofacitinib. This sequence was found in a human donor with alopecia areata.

The CDR3 bases are TGTGCCAGCAGCACCCAGGACAGGGAAGGGATTTATTCACCCCTCCACTTT. Its translation: CASSTQDREGIYSPLHF. This chain connects TRBV7-9 to TRBJ1-6, with 8 positions matching TRBD1. V lost 5 bases and J lost 8; bases outside the gene matches: 14. CDR1 is SEHNR and CDR2 is FQNEAQ in the germline V gene (reference sequence). There are 17 residues in the CDR3.